This T cell receptor beta chain was documented in a study of shared clonotypes between healthy human individuals. Study-level points and caveats: Memory subsets generally showed smaller estimated richness than naive subsets did. Only blood was sampled, and tissue TCR repertoires likely differ from blood ones.

Notes on this clone: Its cognate antigen is unknown.

TCRdb's copy holds only in-frame clones and misses some; the assay was immunoSEQ multiplex PCR. This table has under 750,000 clones, 72% appearing once. Germline V gene data show CDR1 as MNHNS and CDR2 as SASEGT. This CDR3 spans 15 amino acids. V was shortened by 4 bases and J by 0 bases, with 10 bases between the two germline ends. The chain combines TRBV6-1 with TRBJ1-3; D is unclear. The source is a woman aged 30 to 39 in good health. Specimen: memory CD4+ T cells sorted from blood. The subset here: CD45RA-negative fraction. The CDR3 reads CASSANQNSGNTIYF. In DNA, the CDR3 is TGTGCCAGCAGTGCCAACCAAAACTCTGGAAACACCATATATTTT.